These T cell receptor beta chains were read from a single sample in a study of a mutant IDH1 vaccine in newly diagnosed glioma. These receptors have no identified antigens. Sequencing was performed with immunoSEQ multiplex PCR; in TCRdb, only in-frame clones are kept and a portion is missing. The sample contains roughly 70,000 clones, 84% of which appear only once. Source: PBMCs, taken from a glioma patient whose treatment included an IDH1 peptide vaccine. All receptors derive from a man aged 18 to 30 with glioma. Both conserved end residues are part of each CDR3. D genes are given only for firm matches. Size is omitted from some rows. Given values are once, few, many or a class for expanded clones.

clone_size	v_call	d_call	cdr3_length	j_call	cdr3_nt	cdr3_aa
NA	TRBV7-9	TRBD1	15	TRBJ2-5	TGTGCCAGCAGGACCGACAGGGGGCGCGACGAGACCCAGTACTTC	CASRTDRGRDETQYF
NA	TRBV6-1	NA	11	TRBJ1-1	TGTGCCACCCCCCGAGCGGGGGAAGCTTTCTTT	CATPRAGEAFF
NA	TRBV6-5	TRBD1	13	TRBJ1-2	TGTGCCAGCAGTCCCAGGGGGCCCTATGGCTACACCTTC	CASSPRGPYGYTF
medium-sized	TRBV4-3	NA	15	TRBJ2-7	TGCGCCAGCAGCCAAGTTGCGGACTACTCCTACGAGCAGTACTTC	CASSQVADYSYEQYF
NA	TRBV19	NA	13	TRBJ1-1	TGTGCCAGTAGTGTGGGCGCCGGGGCTGAAGCTTTCTTT	CASSVGAGAEAFF
NA	TRBV7-9	NA	15	TRBJ1-1	TGTGCCAGCAGCTTAGAGCAGGGGTGGGTCACTGAAGCTTTCTTT	CASSLEQGWVTEAFF
once	TRBV19	NA	12	TRBJ2-1	TGTGCCACCAAGGAGTCACACAATGAGCAGTTCTTC	CATKESHNEQFF
NA	TRBV6-5	TRBD2	16	TRBJ2-1	TGTGCCAGCAGTTACAGGACTAGCGGGAGGGGAAATGAGCAGTTCTTC	CASSYRTSGRGNEQFF
NA	TRBV14	NA	12	TRBJ2-2	TGTGCCAGCAGCCCCTCCACCGGGGAGCTGTTTTTT	CASSPSTGELFF
NA	TRBV4-2	TRBD2	15	TRBJ2-2	TGTGCCAGCAGCACCCCGGGGGGAGACACCGGGGAGCTGTTTTTT	CASSTPGGDTGELFF
NA	TRBV6-1	NA	12	TRBJ1-1	TGTGCCAGCAGATCAGGGTACACTGAAGCTTTCTTT	CASRSGYTEAFF
NA	TRBV28	NA	14	TRBJ1-1	TGTGCCCGAACCAACAGGGTGTGGCTCCCTGAAGCTTTCTTT	CARTNRVWLPEAFF
NA	TRBV2	NA	17	TRBJ2-7	TGTGCCAGCAGTGCCCACAGGTGGGGGGGGCGAAGCTACGAGCAGTACTTC	CASSAHRWGGRSYEQYF
once	TRBV5-4	TRBD2	14	TRBJ2-7	TGTGCCAGCAGCGCGGGGGTAGTCGAACGCGAGCAGTACTTC	CASSAGVVEREQYF
NA	TRBV28	TRBD1	16	TRBJ2-7	TGTGCCAGCAGTTCCCTATCCGGGACAGGGGCCTACGAGCAGTACTTC	CASSSLSGTGAYEQYF
NA	TRBV18	NA	12	TRBJ2-1	TGTGCCAGCTCACCGCCAGGGAATGAGCAGTTCTTC	CASSPPGNEQFF
NA	TRBV6-6	NA	15	TRBJ1-2	TGTGCCAGCAGTTTGTTTTTCGACAGGTCACCCACCTACACCTTC	CASSLFFDRSPTYTF
once	TRBV7-9	NA	17	TRBJ1-2	TGTGCCAGCAGCCCGCGGACTGTCCGGAAGGGGTTCTCCGGCTACACCTTC	CASSPRTVRKGFSGYTF
NA	TRBV5-1	TRBD2	14	TRBJ2-1	TGCGCCAGCAGCTTGGTTGCGGGGGGTTTTGAGCAGTTCTTC	CASSLVAGGFEQFF
once	TRBV2	TRBD2	14	TRBJ2-1	TGTGCCAGCAGGCAACTAGCGGGAGCGGGTGAGCAGTTCTTC	CASRQLAGAGEQFF
NA	TRBV4-3	TRBD2	15	TRBJ2-7	TGCGCCAGCAGCCAAGTGGGCGGGGGGAACTACGAGCAGTACTTC	CASSQVGGGNYEQYF
NA	TRBV21-1	NA	16	TRBJ2-3	TGTGCCAGCAACAACAGACAGGTTTCCCCGACAGATACGCAGTATTTT	CASNNRQVSPTDTQYF
NA	TRBV15	NA	16	TRBJ2-7	TGTGCCACCAGCAGACAAACAGGTTGGGGCTCCTACGAGCAGTACTTC	CATSRQTGWGSYEQYF
NA	TRBV6-6	NA	14	TRBJ1-1	TGTGCCAGCAGTTACAGGGCAGGGAACACTGAAGCTTTCTTT	CASSYRAGNTEAFF
NA	TRBV5-5	NA	14	TRBJ2-5	TGTGCCAGCAGCCCGAAGCGGTACCAAGAGACCCAGTACTTC	CASSPKRYQETQYF
NA	TRBV7-9	NA	18	TRBJ1-5	TGTGCCAGCAGCTTAGGTTGGGACGACGGTAGTGGCAATCAGCCCCAGCATTTT	CASSLGWDDGSGNQPQHF
few	TRBV6-1	TRBD1	15	TRBJ1-5	TGTGCCAGCAGTGAGACGGGGACAGGCTATCAGCCCCAGCATTTT	CASSETGTGYQPQHF
NA	TRBV4-2	NA	14	TRBJ2-2	TGTGCCAGCAGCCAAGTTACTAACACCGGGGAGCTGTTTTTT	CASSQVTNTGELFF
NA	TRBV4-3	NA	14	TRBJ2-7	TGCGCCAGCAGCCAAGAAGTCCCAGGGTACGAGCAGTACTTC	CASSQEVPGYEQYF
NA	TRBV7-6	NA	12	TRBJ1-1	TGTGCCAGCAGCCCTTACGGGGGGGAAGCTTTCTTT	CASSPYGGEAFF
NA	TRBV23-1	NA	13	TRBJ1-1	TGCGCCAGCCCATTAGGGGGGCATGGTGAAGCTTTCTTT	CASPLGGHGEAFF
NA	TRBV5-1	TRBD1	15	TRBJ2-1	TGCGCCAGCAGCTTGGTGGGACAGAAATACAATGAGCAGTTCTTC	CASSLVGQKYNEQFF